The 13 T cell receptor beta chains in this list originate from one sample, sequenced in a study of cytomegalovirus exposure and HLA in healthy donors. Libraries were prepared by immunoSEQ multiplex PCR; TCRdb keeps only in-frame clonotypes and omits some of them. This sample has 80,000 to 90,000 clones, with 95% to 97% found just once. The sequencing sample was made of PBMCs. The receptors were sampled from a man aged 18 to 30 in good health and CMV-seronegative.

The chain has TRBV6-5 and TRBJ2-3, with no clear D. Per germline, CDR1 MNHEY and CDR2 SVGAGI. Trimming took off 7 bases at V and 0 bases at J, with 11 bases between the two ends. The CDR3 runs 14 residues. CDR3 sequence: CASTRLASTDTQYF. The CDR3 DNA follows: TGTGCCAGCACCAGACTGGCTAGCACAGATACGCAGTATTTT.

The chain uses TRBV19 and TRBJ1-5; D gene uncertain. Germline assignment: CDR1 LNHDA and CDR2 SQIVND (reference sequence). V lost 3 bases to trimming and J lost 0 bases, with 15 bases between them. There are 17 residues in the CDR3. The CDR3 is CASSMVVPVYSNQPQHF. DNA of the CDR3: TGTGCCAGTAGTATGGTGGTTCCAGTTTATAGCAATCAGCCCCAGCATTTT.

The V call is TRBV6-1, the J call TRBJ1-1, with D tentatively TRBD1 (5 bases). The V end lost 1 base, the J end lost 3 bases, and 9 bases lay between the germline ends. Per the germline V gene, CDR1 is MNHNS and CDR2 is SASEGT. This CDR3 spans 14 amino acids. The CDR3 DNA reads TGTGCCAGCAGTGAAGGGCGGGGGTACACTGAAGCTTTCTTT. Amino acids: CASSEGRGYTEAFF.

J is TRBJ2-5 and V is TRBV5-1, with 8 positions matching TRBD2. This CDR3 is built from 14 residues. V dropped 5 bases and J dropped 3; count of bases not matched to a gene: 6. The V gene's germline CDR1 is SGHRS and CDR2 YFSETQ. The CDR3 DNA follows: TGCGCCAGCAGTCCTGGTAGCGGGGAAGAGACCCAGTACTTC. It specifies CASSPGSGEETQYF.

The chain couples TRBV19 to TRBJ1-2; TRBD1 matches at 10 bases. The V gene's germline CDR1 is LNHDA and CDR2 SQIVND (reference sequence). V trimming: 5 bases; J trimming: 3 bases; junction bases outside the gene matches: 12. The CDR3 length is 17 residues. The CDR3 DNA reads as TGTGCCAGTAGTCCTCCGGGACAGGGGACGTTTGACTATGGCTACACCTTC. Its translation: CASSPPGQGTFDYGYTF.

The chain is built from TRBV7-9 and TRBJ1-3, with D maybe TRBD1 (6 bases). The CDR3 extends over 15 amino acids. The V end lost 3 bases, the J end lost 2 bases, and 11 bases lay between the germline ends. Germline V gene data show CDR1 as SEHNR and CDR2 as FQNEAQ (reference sequence). The CDR3 protein is CASSFTGSAGNTIYF. The CDR3 coding sequence is TGTGCCAGCAGCTTTACAGGGTCGGCTGGAAACACCATATATTTT.

Here the CDR3 DNA reads TGCGCCAGCAGTGGGAGGACTAGCGGGTACTACAATGAGCAGTTCTTC. Translation gives CASSGRTSGYYNEQFF. The J gene is TRBJ2-1, the V gene TRBV5-1, with 11 nucleotides matching TRBD2. The CDR3 has 16 residues. V gave up 5 bases and J gave up 3 bases; unmatched junction bases: 7. Germline CDR1 and CDR2: SGHRS and YFSETQ.

The chain combines TRBV5-1 with TRBJ2-7; D gene ambiguous. Germline lookup yields CDR1 SGHRS and CDR2 YFSETQ. Deletions cut 4 bases from V and 6 bases from J, with 14 bases between. This CDR3 has 13 residues. In DNA form, the CDR3 reads TGCGCCAGCAGCCCAGAATGGCTCTCCGAGCAGTACTTC. Protein: CASSPEWLSEQYF.

The chain couples TRBV27 to TRBJ2-2; TRBD1 aligns across 9 bases. The germline V gene encodes CDR1 MNHEY and CDR2 SMNVEV (reference sequence). The CDR3 loop spans 15 amino acids. Unmatched junction bases numbered 3, after V lost 1 base and J lost 6 bases. The CDR3 region has the DNA TGTGCCAGCAGTTTATTGGGACAGGGTTCCGGGGAGCTGTTTTTT. This gives the protein CASSLLGQGSGELFF.

V is TRBV7-9 and J is TRBJ2-2; maybe TRBD2 (7 bases). The V end was cut by 4 bases, the J end by 4 bases, with 13 bases between. The CDR3 sequence is 15 residues long. From germline, CDR1 is SEHNR and CDR2 FQNEAQ (reference sequence). CDR3 DNA: TGTGCCAGCAGCTCCCAGGGGAGGGGCACCGGGGAGCTGTTTTTT. Its translation: CASSSQGRGTGELFF. The variable domain in full, completed from reference TRBV7-9 and TRBJ2-2, reads DTGVSQNPRHKITKRGQNVTFRCDPISEHNRLYWYRQTLGQGPEFLTYFQNEAQLEKSRLLSDRFSAERPKGSFSTLEIQRTEQGDSAMYLCASSSQGRGTGELFFGEGSRLTVL.

The V call is TRBV10-1, the J call TRBJ2-1, with 8 bases lining up with TRBD2. From germline, CDR1 is WNHNN and CDR2 SYGVQD (reference sequence). The CDR3 is 15 residues long. Trimming removed 5 bases from V and 10 bases from J; junction bases left unmatched: 13. CDR3 DNA: TGCGCCAGCAGTTTAATACTAGCGGCTACAAGGGAGCAGTTCTTC. Translating gives CASSLILAATREQFF.

The chain couples TRBV29-1 to TRBJ1-2; D possibly corresponds to TRBD1 (5 bases). CDR1 SQVTM and CDR2 ANQGSEA come from the germline V gene. With 7 bases removed from V and 7 bases from J, the gap between germline ends came to 13 bases. CDR3 size: 11 residues. The CDR3 nucleotides are TGCAGCGCCGGGGACTCGCGTGGCTACACCTTC. It encodes CSAGDSRGYTF.

The chain links TRBV5-1 to TRBJ1-2, with 8 bases matching TRBD1. The CDR3 has 14 residues. J gave up 2 bases and V 4 bases, and 4 bases lay outside the gene matches. CDR1 is SGHRS, CDR2 YFSETQ, per germline. This chain's CDR3 is CASSKDRANYGYTF. CDR3 bases: TGCGCCAGCAGCAAGGACAGGGCGAACTATGGCTACACCTTC.